What follows describes a single T cell receptor (beta chain). Antigen: not known. This entry is derived from a study of cytomegalovirus exposure and HLA in healthy donors. Findings and limits, study-wide: Association with HLA alleles at 0.05 false discovery rate was found for around 17,000 TCR beta sequences in a later analysis. Differences between HLA loci emerged in a later analysis of TCR association rates, with DRB1 most and HLA-C fewest. It was likely that a cluster of highly shared sequence variants was a sequencing artifact. Both high specificity and high sensitivity reportedly marked the classifier's diagnosis of cytomegalovirus status.

Both 60 Vbeta primers and 13 Jbeta primers went into the PCR. Sequencing was performed with immunoSEQ multiplex PCR; in TCRdb, only in-frame clones are kept and a portion is missing. This table holds roughly 190,000 clones, around 75% found once. Unmatched junction bases numbered 12, after V lost 4 bases and J lost 2 bases. From germline, CDR1 is SGDLS and CDR2 YYNGEE. The CDR3 loop spans 17 amino acids. This clonotype was sampled from a woman between 45 and 60 years old in good health and CMV-seronegative. The chain links TRBV9 to TRBJ2-7, with TRBD1 identical over 10 bases. The sample consisted of PBMCs. CDR3 sequence (DNA): TGTGCCAGCAGCCCCCGGACAGGGGGACCCCTAACCTACGAGCAGTACTTC. Its protein product is CASSPRTGGPLTYEQYF.